This T cell receptor beta chain was observed in a study of blood T cell repertoires in COVID-19. The V end lost 4 bases, the J end lost 8 bases, and 11 bases lay between the germline ends. The CDR3 runs to 13 residues. Data came from immunoSEQ multiplex PCR; TCRdb stores just in-frame clones and leaves some out. This table has about 180,000 clones, approximately 85% appearing once. The clonotype originates from a man aged 55 to 70 with acute or convalescent COVID-19. The sequenced sample consisted of peripheral blood. The chain carries TRBV12-3 or TRBV12-4 and TRBJ1-4, with a possible D match to TRBD1 (5 bases). The CDR3 loop is CASSYVGGEKLFF. The CDR3 bases are TGTGCCAGCAGTTACGTGGGGGGAGAAAAACTGTTTTTT.